Below are 13 T cell receptor beta chains sequenced from a single sample in a study of PD-L1 blockade in urothelial cancer. Sequencing used immunoSEQ multiplex PCR; TCRdb keeps in-frame clones, though not all of them. The table shows roughly 120,000 clones, with about 89% occurring only once. Time point noted: peripheral blood 6 weeks after treatment start. Sequences were derived from PBMCs, sampled around atezolizumab (anti-PD-L1) treatment. These receptors all stem from a man in his sixties with urothelial cancer.

The gene calls are TRBV18 and TRBJ1-1; tentatively, D is TRBD1 (5 bases). This CDR3 is built from 12 residues. V was cut by 1 base and J by 6 bases, with 6 bases left in between. Germline-derived CDR1 and CDR2 are KGHSH and LQKENI. The CDR3 protein is CASSPQGAEAFF. DNA for the CDR3: TGTGCCAGCTCACCACAAGGGGCTGAAGCTTTCTTT.

The chain employs TRBV15 and TRBJ2-1, with 9 nucleotides matching TRBD1. Germline CDR1 is LNHNV and CDR2 is YYDKDF (reference sequence). V was pared by 1 base and J by 4 bases, with 5 bases of the junction left unmatched. This CDR3 region has 16 residues. The CDR3 DNA reads as TGTGCCACCAGCAGAGTAGTAGGACAGGGGTACAATGAGCAGTTCTTC. Translating gives CATSRVVGQGYNEQFF.

The J gene is TRBJ2-7, the V gene TRBV6-1; TRBD1 aligns across 7 bases. The V and J ends lost 6 bases and 1 base, in that order; junction bases with no gene match: 9. From germline, CDR1 is MNHNS and CDR2 SASEGT. CDR3 length: 15 amino acids. CDR3: CASSFPRTGSYEQYF. CDR3 DNA: TGTGCCAGCAGCTTCCCCCGGACAGGTTCCTACGAGCAGTACTTC.

V gene TRBV11-1 combines with J gene TRBJ1-2; D remains unclear. Per germline, CDR1 SGHAT and CDR2 FQDESV (reference sequence). The CDR3 extends over 14 amino acids. The V end lost 5 bases, the J end lost 8 bases, and 18 bases lay between the germline ends. CDR3 residues: CASSPARDTGGYTF. The CDR3 region has the DNA TGTGCCAGCAGCCCAGCCCGCGACACGGGGGGCTACACCTTC.

The chain carries TRBV9 and TRBJ2-3, with 9 bases that match TRBD2. Germline V gene sequence: CDR1 SGDLS, CDR2 YYNGEE. Germline trimming cut 2 bases from V and 5 bases from J; bases unmatched to any gene: 6. This CDR3 has 15 amino acids. The CDR3 DNA sequence: TGTGCCAGCAGCGTCGCGGGAGGGCCGGAAGATACGCAGTATTTT. This gives the protein CASSVAGGPEDTQYF.

The J gene is TRBJ2-7, the V gene TRBV27; D perhaps matches TRBD2 (7 bases). The V gene's germline CDR1 is MNHEY and CDR2 SMNVEV (reference sequence). V was pared by 6 bases and J by 2 bases, with 26 bases between. CDR3 length equals 18 residues. The CDR3 region has the DNA TGTGCCAGCAGCCCGGGGAGGGGGTGGCGGGTCCGTGCCTACGAGCAGTACTTC. Its translation: CASSPGRGWRVRAYEQYF.

The chain joins TRBV4-1 to TRBJ2-5, with a possible D match to TRBD1 (6 bases). The CDR3 contains 15 residues. The germline gives CDR1 MGHRA, CDR2 YSYEKL. Trimming shortened V by 1 base and J by 5 bases, and 14 bases separated the two germline ends. The DNA for the CDR3 is TGCGCCAGCAGCCAAGGGGGGACATCACGGGAGACCCAGTACTTC. Translation gives CASSQGGTSRETQYF.

This clone is a singleton in its sample. V usage is TRBV7-6 and J usage is TRBJ1-3; TRBD1 is a possible D gene (6 bases). The CDR3 extends over 13 amino acids. From germline, CDR1 is SGHVS and CDR2 FNYEAQ. The V gene lost 3 bases and the J gene lost 8 bases, with 11 bases spanning the gap. The CDR3 spells CASSFIGGDTIYF. In DNA form, the CDR3 reads TGTGCCAGCAGCTTTATAGGGGGAGACACCATATATTTT.

This CDR3 is CASRSGSETQYF. CDR3 sequence (DNA): TGTGCCAGCAGGTCCGGGTCGGAGACCCAGTACTTC. The genes are TRBV4-2 and TRBJ2-5; D call uncertain. The CDR3 runs 12 residues. Germline loops: CDR1 LGHNA, CDR2 YNFKEQ. Trimming shortened V by 6 bases and J by 5 bases, and 10 bases separated the two germline ends.

V usage is TRBV18 and J usage is TRBJ1-1, with 8 bases fitting TRBD1. The germline V gene encodes CDR1 KGHSH and CDR2 LQKENI. The CDR3 runs to 16 residues. V shed 5 bases, J shed 0 bases, and the junction held 8 bases outside the gene matches. The CDR3 here is CASSRGQAQLNTEAFF. The CDR3 DNA follows: TGTGCCAGCTCAAGGGGACAGGCCCAGTTGAACACTGAAGCTTTCTTT.

This rearrangement joins TRBV7-3 to TRBJ1-2; D gene ambiguous. V was shortened by 2 bases and J by 5 bases, with 15 bases between the two germline ends. The CDR3 covers 15 residues. Germline-derived CDR1 and CDR2 are SGHTA and FQGTGA. The CDR3 bases are TGTGCCAGCAGCTTAGAGGGAAGAGGCCAATATGGCTACACCTTC. It specifies CASSLEGRGQYGYTF.

The gene calls are TRBV6-1 and TRBJ2-5; 8 nucleotides align to TRBD1. CDR1 is MNHNS, CDR2 SASEGT, per germline. V dropped 4 bases and J dropped 3; count of bases not matched to a gene: 7. This CDR3 is built from 15 residues. CDR3 residues: CASSAISGGEETQYF. The CDR3 DNA follows: TGTGCCAGCAGTGCTATTTCAGGGGGCGAAGAGACCCAGTACTTC.

This sequence joins TRBV27 and TRBJ2-7, with 11 bases that match TRBD2. Germline-derived CDR1 and CDR2 are MNHEY and SMNVEV (reference sequence). The CDR3 consists of 15 residues. Trimming removed 5 bases from V and 3 bases from J; junction bases left unmatched: 6. CDR3 sequence (DNA): TGTGCCAGCAGTCCGACTAGCGGGACCAGCTACGAGCAGTACTTC. Its translation is CASSPTSGTSYEQYF.